Shown below are 21 T cell receptor beta chains from a single sample sequenced in a study of T cell changes during pregnancy in multiple sclerosis. The protocol was immunoSEQ multiplex PCR, while the TCRdb copy is restricted to in-frame clones and leaves out a portion. The sample holds roughly 90,000 clones; less than 95% are singletons and the top ten take around 0.93%. Source: peripheral blood, taken before pregnancy. These receptors all come from a female donor with multiple sclerosis, enrolled in a pregnancy study.

The chain employs TRBV19 and TRBJ2-1, with D uncertain. The CDR3 is 14 amino acids. The germline CDR1 and CDR2 sequences are LNHDA and SQIVND (reference sequence). Trimming took off 11 bases at V and 0 bases at J, with 14 bases between the two ends. In DNA, the CDR3 is TGTGCCGCCGCCAGCGCGAGCTCCTACAATGAGCAGTTCTTC. Encoded protein: CAAASASSYNEQFF.

J is TRBJ1-2 and V is TRBV5-1, with D possibly matching TRBD1 (5 bases). V was cut by 0 bases and J by 4 bases, with 10 bases left in between. The CDR3 covers 14 residues. Germline-derived CDR1 and CDR2 are SGHRS and YFSETQ. CDR3 loop: CASSLETALYGYTF. CDR3 in DNA: TGCGCCAGCAGCTTGGAGACAGCCCTCTATGGCTACACCTTC.

In DNA form, the CDR3 reads TGTGCCAGTGAGACAGCGGGTACCGGGGAGCTGTTTTTT. Encoded protein: CASETAGTGELFF. The rearrangement joins TRBV2 to TRBJ2-2; possible D gene TRBD2, 6 bases. Trimming removed 9 bases at V and 5 bases at J, with 13 bases between. CDR3 length: 13 amino acids. Germline V gives CDR1 SNHLY, CDR2 FYNNEI.

The chain is built from TRBV7-3 and TRBJ1-1; D is perhaps TRBD1 (5 bases). V was shortened by 0 bases and J by 2 bases, with 7 bases between the two germline ends. Germline CDR1 is SGHTA and CDR2 is FQGTGA. This CDR3 spans 14 amino acids. DNA for the CDR3: TGTGCCAGCAGCTTAACGGACACCAACACTGAAGCTTTCTTT. Protein sequence: CASSLTDTNTEAFF.

CDR3 loop: CASSEVGGLVNEQFF. As DNA, the CDR3 is TGTGCCAGCAGTGAAGTGGGGGGATTGGTCAATGAGCAGTTCTTC. This rearrangement joins TRBV6-1 to TRBJ2-1, with TRBD2 as a possible D gene (6 bases). Germline values: CDR1 MNHNS, CDR2 SASEGT. The V end lost 1 base, the J end lost 6 bases, and 13 bases lay between the germline ends. The CDR3 has 15 amino acids.

The chain uses TRBV7-3 and TRBJ2-3; possibly TRBD2 for D (7 bases). The CDR3 loop spans 20 amino acids. Trimming pared 1 base from V and 4 bases from J, leaving 27 bases between. Germline V gene lookup returns CDR1 SGHTA and CDR2 FQGTGA. The CDR3 loop reads CASSLRGGRDHQGHPDTQYF. The CDR3, as DNA: TGTGCCAGCAGCTTAAGGGGGGGCAGGGATCACCAGGGACACCCAGATACGCAGTATTTT.

The chain couples TRBV4-3 to TRBJ2-5; possibly TRBD2 for D (5 bases). Trimming took off 3 bases at V and 1 base at J, with 15 bases between the two ends. The CDR3 length is 16 residues. Germline V CDR1 and CDR2: LGHNA, YSLEER. The CDR3 nucleotides are TGCGCCAGCAGCCAGCATAGGCTAGGGAGCCAAGAGACCCAGTACTTC. Residues: CASSQHRLGSQETQYF.

Here the CDR3 DNA reads TGTGCCAGCAGTTACGGGGGGTTAATCGACGAGCAGTACTTC. Its protein is CASSYGGLIDEQYF. The J gene is TRBJ2-7, the V gene TRBV6-5, with a possible D match to TRBD2 (6 bases). This CDR3 is 14 amino acids long. Germline V gene data show CDR1 as MNHEY and CDR2 as SVGAGI. With 2 bases removed from V and 5 bases from J, the gap between germline ends came to 13 bases.

This chain links TRBV7-2 with TRBJ2-1, with D hard to call. CDR1 is SGHTA, CDR2 FQGNSA, per germline. Trimming removed 4 bases at V and 1 base at J, with 8 bases between. CDR3 size: 14 residues. The CDR3 region is CASSSYGSYNEQFF. The CDR3 nucleotides read TGTGCCAGCAGCTCGTACGGTTCCTACAATGAGCAGTTCTTC.

This chain links TRBV7-9 with TRBJ2-7, with 8 nucleotides matching TRBD2. The germline gives CDR1 SEHNR, CDR2 FQNEAQ (reference sequence). J was trimmed by 0 bases and V by 3 bases; bases with no gene match: 4. The CDR3 extends over 15 amino acids. CDR3 protein: CASSFGSGVSYEQYF. CDR3 in DNA: TGTGCCAGCAGCTTTGGTAGCGGGGTCTCCTACGAGCAGTACTTC.

V usage is TRBV19 and J usage is TRBJ1-1; D gene uncertain. The CDR3 contains 13 residues. CDR1 is LNHDA and CDR2 is SQIVND in the germline V gene (reference sequence). V was shortened by 3 bases and J by 0 bases, with 5 bases between the two germline ends. CDR3 bases: TGTGCCAGTAGTATGGCCGTGAACACTGAAGCTTTCTTT. Residues: CASSMAVNTEAFF. The whole variable domain, remainder taken from reference TRBV19 and TRBJ1-1, is DGGITQSPKYLFRKEGQNVTLSCEQNLNHDAMYWYRQDPGQGLRLIYYSQIVNDFQKGDIAEGYSVSREKKESFPLTVTSAQKNPTAFYLCASSMAVNTEAFFGQGTRLTVV.

The CDR3 protein is CAWTPTSAVEQYF. The CDR3 bases are TGTGCCTGGACGCCGACTAGCGCGGTCGAGCAGTACTTC. The rearrangement uses TRBV30 and TRBJ2-7; 8 nucleotides align to TRBD2. The germline V gene encodes CDR1 GTSNPN and CDR2 SVGIG (reference sequence). Trimming took 4 bases from V and 6 from J; bases not matched to a gene: 8. The CDR3 is 13 amino acids.

The chain links TRBV4-2 to TRBJ2-1; no definite D call. V was pared by 3 bases and J by 4 bases, with 10 bases between. The V gene's germline CDR1 is LGHNA and CDR2 YNFKEQ. The CDR3 loop spans 14 amino acids. The CDR3 region is CASSHSLGYNEQFF. The CDR3 DNA is TGTGCCAGCAGCCACTCCCTAGGTTACAATGAGCAGTTCTTC.

The rearrangement links TRBV6-5 to TRBJ2-1; 12 bases line up with TRBD2. CDR1 is MNHEY, CDR2 SVGAGI, per germline. This CDR3 comprises 15 residues. V gave up 4 bases and J gave up 7 bases; unmatched junction bases: 5. CDR3 bases: TGTGCCAGCAGTTTCGCTAGCGGGAGGGTGAATGAGCAGTTCTTC. Its protein is CASSFASGRVNEQFF.

The chain is built from TRBV19 and TRBJ1-5, with no clear D. From germline, CDR1 is LNHDA and CDR2 SQIVND (reference sequence). The V end lost 7 bases, the J end lost 2 bases, and 12 bases lay between the germline ends. The CDR3 length is 14 residues. In DNA form, the CDR3 reads TGTGCCAGTACGTTCGGTCCGGGCAATCAGCCCCAGCATTTT. This sequence encodes CASTFGPGNQPQHF.

This sequence joins TRBV30 and TRBJ2-3; no definite D call. The V gene's germline CDR1 is GTSNPN and CDR2 SVGIG (reference sequence). The CDR3 runs 13 residues. Trimming removed 3 bases at V and 2 bases at J, with 9 bases between. The CDR3 bases are TGTGCCTGGAGCCTATCGTACACAGATACGCAGTATTTT. It translates to CAWSLSYTDTQYF.

The CDR3 reads CASSTPGQGTGGYTF. The DNA for the CDR3 is TGTGCCAGCAGCACCCCGGGACAGGGGACGGGTGGCTACACCTTC. The chain has TRBV5-4 and TRBJ1-2; 10 bases map to TRBD1. The CDR3 covers 15 residues. Per the germline V gene, CDR1 is SGHNT and CDR2 is YYREEE (reference sequence). The ends lost 4 bases at V and 7 bases at J; junction bases unmatched: 10.

The V gene is TRBV28, the J gene TRBJ1-1; D uncertain. The CDR3 extends over 14 amino acids. Germline CDR1 reads MDHEN; CDR2 reads SYDVKM. V gave up 2 bases and J gave up 5 bases, with 12 bases separating them. The CDR3 DNA reads as TGTGCCAGCAGTTTAGAGGCCTCGAGGACTGAAGCTTTCTTT. It encodes CASSLEASRTEAFF.

The chain recombines TRBV7-9 with TRBJ2-7, with 8 bases lining up with TRBD1. The germline V gene has CDR1 SEHNR and CDR2 FQNEAQ (reference sequence). This CDR3 is 17 amino acids long. The trim removed 5 bases at V and 5 bases at J, leaving 17 bases unmatched. The CDR3 is CASSRGTGPPSSDEQYF. CDR3 sequence (DNA): TGTGCCAGCAGCCGAGGGACAGGCCCCCCAAGCAGCGACGAGCAGTACTTC.

There are a few counts of this clone. The rearrangement links TRBV2 to TRBJ1-6; D unclear. Trimming took 4 bases from V and 0 from J, leaving 4 bases between them. The CDR3 has 14 amino acids. From germline, CDR1 is SNHLY and CDR2 FYNNEI. The DNA of the CDR3 is TGTGCCAGCAGTGTCAGCTCCTATAATTCACCCCTCCACTTT. It encodes CASSVSSYNSPLHF.

This clone showed up just a few times. The chain carries TRBV6-5 and TRBJ1-2; perhaps TRBD1 as D (5 bases). There are 15 residues in the CDR3. The germline gives CDR1 MNHEY, CDR2 SVGAGI. The V and J ends lost 0 bases and 3 bases respectively, with 11 bases between them. CDR3 sequence: CASSYSWQGDYGYTF. The CDR3 DNA reads TGTGCCAGCAGTTACTCGTGGCAGGGTGACTATGGCTACACCTTC.